Presented here are 16 T cell receptor beta chains from one specimen sequenced in a study of blood T cell repertoires in COVID-19. Some clones are missing from TCRdb's copy, which holds only in-frame ones; the method was immunoSEQ multiplex PCR. The table includes tens of thousands of clones, around 90% detected once. The sequenced sample consisted of peripheral blood. Receptors were obtained from a woman aged 45-65 years with active or convalescent COVID-19.

J is TRBJ1-5 and V is TRBV12-3 or TRBV12-4; D might be TRBD1 (5 bases). V lost 5 bases to trimming and J lost 5 bases, with 7 bases between them. This CDR3 spans 12 amino acids. The CDR3 sequence is CASSTRDQPQHF. The CDR3 DNA follows: TGTGCCAGCAGTACCAGGGATCAGCCCCAGCATTTT.

The rearrangement uses TRBV14 and TRBJ1-1; D not certain. Germline V gene data show CDR1 as SGHDN and CDR2 as FVKESK. The CDR3 runs 14 residues. Trimming removed 4 bases from V and 4 bases from J, with 13 bases in between. This chain's CDR3 is CASSPSARVTEAFF. The DNA of the CDR3 is TGTGCCAGCAGCCCCAGCGCCCGGGTCACTGAAGCTTTCTTT.

The rearrangement links TRBV6-1 to TRBJ2-6, with a weak D call TRBD2 (5 bases). This CDR3 is 18 amino acids long. Germline V gene data show CDR1 as MNHNS and CDR2 as SASEGT. V gave up 2 bases and J gave up 0 bases, with 14 bases separating them. CDR3: CASSESSERSSGANVLTF. For the CDR3, the DNA is TGTGCCAGCAGTGAAAGTTCGGAGCGGTCCTCTGGGGCCAACGTCCTGACTTTC.

The CDR3 bases are TGTGCCAGCAGTTCCCCGCGGGGGCGGGAGACCCAGTACTTC. Its protein is CASSSPRGRETQYF. The V and J genes are TRBV7-2 and TRBJ2-5; weak D call: TRBD2 (7 bases). The germline V and J ends were trimmed by 6 bases and 5 bases, with 16 bases remaining between them. The CDR3 is 14 amino acids. The germline gives CDR1 SGHTA, CDR2 FQGNSA. The full variable domain, in which reference TRBV7-2 and TRBJ2-5 provide the parts outside the CDR3, is GAGVSQSPSNKVTEKGKDVELRCDPISGHTALYWYRQSLGQGLEFLIYFQGNSAPDKSGLPSDRFSAERTGGSVSTLTIQRTQQEDSAVYLCASSSPRGRETQYFGPGTRLLVL.

The V and J genes are TRBV5-6 and TRBJ1-6; no definite D call. V gave up 2 bases and J gave up 7 bases, with 7 bases separating them. Germline V CDR1 and CDR2: SGHDT, YYEEEE. CDR3 length: 13 residues. The CDR3: CASSLFPNSPLHF. Written as DNA, the CDR3 is TGTGCCAGCAGCTTATTCCCGAATTCACCCCTCCACTTT.

V gene TRBV2 combines with J gene TRBJ1-2; D not certain. CDR1 is SNHLY, CDR2 FYNNEI, per germline. The CDR3 sequence is 12 residues long. V lost 2 bases, J lost 4 bases, and 5 bases lay in between. The CDR3 sequence: CASSEQVYGYTF. CDR3 sequence (DNA): TGTGCCAGCAGTGAACAGGTCTATGGCTACACCTTC.

This chain uses TRBV12-3 or TRBV12-4 with TRBJ2-5; D not certain. Trimming removed 1 base at V and 5 bases at J, with 8 bases between. The CDR3 runs 13 residues. CDR3 in amino acids: CASSLDRFETQYF. The CDR3 nucleotides read TGTGCCAGCAGTTTAGACAGATTTGAGACCCAGTACTTC.

The V and J genes are TRBV6-6 and TRBJ1-2; TRBD1 might be the D (5 bases). The CDR3 is 13 amino acids. The V gene lost 6 bases and the J gene lost 5 bases, with 13 bases spanning the gap. Germline V gene lookup returns CDR1 MNHNY and CDR2 SVGAGI (reference sequence). The CDR3 protein is CASRPDSAYGYTF. CDR3 sequence (DNA): TGTGCCAGCAGACCCGACAGCGCATATGGCTACACCTTC.

This chain joins TRBV5-1 and TRBJ2-5, with a weak D call TRBD2 (5 bases). CDR3 length equals 17 residues. The V gene's germline CDR1 is SGHRS and CDR2 YFSETQ. V gave up 0 bases and J gave up 0 bases, with 15 bases separating them. CDR3: CASSLVPSRSYQETQYF. CDR3 bases: TGCGCCAGCAGCTTGGTGCCTAGCCGGTCGTACCAAGAGACCCAGTACTTC.

The rearrangement uses TRBV7-2 and TRBJ2-5; 8 bases agree with TRBD2. The CDR3 has 15 residues. CDR1 and CDR2 from the germline V gene are SGHTA and FQGNSA. V was clipped by 1 base and J by 4 bases; unmatched bases: 5. This CDR3 reads CASSLVGGAVETQYF. Written as DNA, the CDR3 is TGTGCCAGCAGCTTAGTCGGGGGGGCCGTAGAGACCCAGTACTTC.

Here the CDR3 reads CASTNVQITGELFF. CDR3 nucleotides: TGTGCCAGTACTAACGTACAGATCACCGGGGAGCTGTTTTTT. This rearrangement joins TRBV19 to TRBJ2-2; no reliable D call. This CDR3 is 14 amino acids long. The germline gives CDR1 LNHDA, CDR2 SQIVND (reference sequence). V lost 7 bases to trimming and J lost 4 bases, with 13 bases between them.

CDR3 in DNA: TGTGCCAGCAGCTTAAACAGGGGTTATGGCTACACCTTC. This sequence encodes CASSLNRGYGYTF. V usage is TRBV7-3 and J usage is TRBJ1-2; TRBD1 aligns across 7 bases. The CDR3 length is 13 residues. V shed 1 base and J 5 bases; nucleotides not matched to a gene: 1. CDR1 and CDR2 from the germline V gene are SGHTA and FQGTGA. Full variable domain (outside the CDR3, taken from reference TRBV7-3 and TRBJ1-2): GAGVSQTPSNKVTEKGKYVELRCDPISGHTALYWYRQSLGQGPEFLIYFQGTGAADDSGLPNDRFFAVRPEGSVSTLKIQRTERGDSAVYLCASSLNRGYGYTFGSGTRLTVV.

This chain joins TRBV2 and TRBJ1-2; D is perhaps TRBD1 (6 bases). Trimming removed 4 bases from V and 2 bases from J, with 11 bases in between. Germline CDR1 reads SNHLY; CDR2 reads FYNNEI. The CDR3 spans 14 residues. The CDR3 sequence is CASSGSGVNYGYTF. CDR3 DNA: TGTGCCAGCAGTGGATCAGGGGTAAACTATGGCTACACCTTC.

This clone has only one observation. This chain connects TRBV4-3 to TRBJ1-1; D call uncertain. CDR3 length: 14 amino acids. Germline values: CDR1 LGHNA, CDR2 YSLEER. V was trimmed by 0 bases and J by 7 bases, leaving 12 bases between them. In nucleotides, the CDR3 is TGCGCCAGCAGCCAAGATCGAGGGCTCGGTGAAGCTTTCTTT. This sequence encodes CASSQDRGLGEAFF.

V and J are TRBV5-1 and TRBJ2-7; 7 bases fit TRBD1. The germline CDR1 and CDR2 sequences are SGHRS and YFSETQ. This CDR3 has 15 residues. With V trimmed by 4 bases and J by 0 bases, 7 bases remained unmatched. In DNA, the CDR3 is TGCGCCAGCAGCCTCCACAGGGGATCCTCCTACGAGCAGTACTTC. Translating it yields CASSLHRGSSYEQYF.

The CDR3, as DNA: TGCGCCAGCAGCCAAAATCGACAGGGGATCTACGAGCAGTACTTC. It is translated as CASSQNRQGIYEQYF. This sequence joins TRBV4-1 and TRBJ2-7, with 8 bases fitting TRBD1. The CDR3 consists of 15 residues. Germline V lookup: CDR1 MGHRA, CDR2 YSYEKL. The J segment lost 3 bases and the V segment lost 2 bases, leaving 6 bases of the junction unmatched.